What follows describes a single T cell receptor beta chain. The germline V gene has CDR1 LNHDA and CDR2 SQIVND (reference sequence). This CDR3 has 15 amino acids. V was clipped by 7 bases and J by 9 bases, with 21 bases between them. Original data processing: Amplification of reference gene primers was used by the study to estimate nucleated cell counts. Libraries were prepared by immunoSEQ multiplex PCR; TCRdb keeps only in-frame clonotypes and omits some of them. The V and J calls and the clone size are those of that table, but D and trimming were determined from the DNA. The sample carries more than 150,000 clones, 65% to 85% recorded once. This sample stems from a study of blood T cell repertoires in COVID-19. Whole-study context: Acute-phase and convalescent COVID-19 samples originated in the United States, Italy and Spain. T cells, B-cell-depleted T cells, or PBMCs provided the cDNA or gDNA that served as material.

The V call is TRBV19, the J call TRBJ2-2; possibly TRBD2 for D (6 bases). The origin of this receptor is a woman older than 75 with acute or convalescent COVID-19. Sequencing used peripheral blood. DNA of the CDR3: TGTGCCAGTACCCCCGGGACCTCCGGGGGTCGGGAGCTGTTTTTT. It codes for CASTPGTSGGRELFF. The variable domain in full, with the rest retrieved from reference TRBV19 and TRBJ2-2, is DGGITQSPKYLFRKEGQNVTLSCEQNLNHDAMYWYRQDPGQGLRLIYYSQIVNDFQKGDIAEGYSVSREKKESFPLTVTSAQKNPTAFYLCASTPGTSGGRELFFGEGSRLTVL.